The entry below gives a single T cell receptor (beta chain) sequence along with its context. Its antigen is unidentified. A sample-barcoded 5' primer and a J-beta primer mix were used in a second PCR of roughly 7 to 11 cycles. TCRdb passed the 5' RACE reads through MiXCR, listing each CDR3 protein once. Of approximately 770,000 distinct CDR3 sequences listed, 55% to 75% are singletons. This entry comes from a study of blood T cells in healthy people across ages. Points from the study as a whole: Measured against age, TCR beta diversity per million T cells decreased in a roughly linear manner. Possibly, changes in expanded clonotypes were confounded because donor CMV status was unknown.

CDR3 length equals 16 residues. V lost 0 bases and J lost 2, with 17 bases in between. CDR1 and CDR2 from the germline V gene are DFQATT and SNEGSKA (reference sequence). Donors were healthy Caucasian individuals from Russia aged about 6 to 90. The origin of this receptor is a man younger than 45 in good health. The genes are TRBV20-1 and TRBJ2-7; no clear D gene. Sequences were obtained from blood. CDR3 bases: TGCAGTGCTAGAGATGGCCCAAAGGGCCTCCCCTACGAGCAGTACTTC. Amino acid sequence: CSARDGPKGLPYEQYF.